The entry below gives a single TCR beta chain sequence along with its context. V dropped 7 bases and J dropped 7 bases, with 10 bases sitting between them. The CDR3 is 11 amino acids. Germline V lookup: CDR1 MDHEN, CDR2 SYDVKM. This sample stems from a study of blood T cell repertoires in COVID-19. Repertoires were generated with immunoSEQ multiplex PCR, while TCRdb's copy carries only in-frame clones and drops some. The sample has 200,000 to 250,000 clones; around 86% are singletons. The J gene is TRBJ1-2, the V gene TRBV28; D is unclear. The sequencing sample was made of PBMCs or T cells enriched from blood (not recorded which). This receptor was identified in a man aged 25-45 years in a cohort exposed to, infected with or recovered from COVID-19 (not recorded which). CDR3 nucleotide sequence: TGTGCCAGCACCACCTACGGTGGCTACACCTTC. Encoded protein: CASTTYGGYTF.